The source of this T cell receptor beta chain is a study of blood T cell repertoires in COVID-19. Original processing methods: Counts of nucleated cells, estimated from reference gene primer amplification, were obtained. Assay used: immunoSEQ multiplex PCR; TCRdb lists only in-frame clones, some missing. Clonal size and the V and J genes are those of that table, whereas D and trimming came from the DNA. The sample includes 330,000 or so clones, approximately 89% of them seen just once. The TCR was taken from a woman aged 60-70 years with COVID-19, enrolled during active disease. Sequencing used peripheral blood.

The CDR3 spells CASSQEAHNEKLFF. The CDR3 coding sequence is TGCGCCAGCAGCCAAGAAGCTCATAATGAAAAACTGTTTTTT. This chain joins TRBV4-1 and TRBJ1-4; no clear D gene. V was clipped by 0 bases and J by 4 bases, with 6 bases between them. In germline, CDR1 is MGHRA, CDR2 YSYEKL. This CDR3 comprises 14 residues.